What follows are 2 T cell receptor beta chains derived from one specimen sequenced in a study of cytomegalovirus exposure and HLA in healthy donors. Some clones are missing from TCRdb's copy, which holds only in-frame ones; the method was immunoSEQ multiplex PCR. The sample holds roughly 330,000 clones, roughly nine tenths seen once. The specimen was PBMCs. These receptors originate from a woman aged 30 to 39 in good health and CMV-seropositive.

The rearrangement links TRBV7-6 to TRBJ1-5; no firm D call. Trimming removed 4 bases from V and 2 bases from J, with 9 bases in between. Germline CDR1 is SGHVS and CDR2 is FNYEAQ. The CDR3 is made up of 14 amino acids. The CDR3 sequence: CASSSGEGNQPQHF. The CDR3 bases are TGTGCCAGCAGCTCCGGTGAAGGCAATCAGCCCCAGCATTTT.

This rearrangement joins TRBV18 to TRBJ2-2; 8 nucleotides align to TRBD1. Germline V gene sequence: CDR1 KGHSH, CDR2 LQKENI. The CDR3 runs 15 residues. Trimming at V came to 5 bases and at J to 5 bases, leaving 7 bases not matched to a gene. Written as DNA, the CDR3 is TGTGCCAGCTCATCCGGACAGGGTAGGACCGGGGAGCTGTTTTTT. Residues: CASSSGQGRTGELFF.